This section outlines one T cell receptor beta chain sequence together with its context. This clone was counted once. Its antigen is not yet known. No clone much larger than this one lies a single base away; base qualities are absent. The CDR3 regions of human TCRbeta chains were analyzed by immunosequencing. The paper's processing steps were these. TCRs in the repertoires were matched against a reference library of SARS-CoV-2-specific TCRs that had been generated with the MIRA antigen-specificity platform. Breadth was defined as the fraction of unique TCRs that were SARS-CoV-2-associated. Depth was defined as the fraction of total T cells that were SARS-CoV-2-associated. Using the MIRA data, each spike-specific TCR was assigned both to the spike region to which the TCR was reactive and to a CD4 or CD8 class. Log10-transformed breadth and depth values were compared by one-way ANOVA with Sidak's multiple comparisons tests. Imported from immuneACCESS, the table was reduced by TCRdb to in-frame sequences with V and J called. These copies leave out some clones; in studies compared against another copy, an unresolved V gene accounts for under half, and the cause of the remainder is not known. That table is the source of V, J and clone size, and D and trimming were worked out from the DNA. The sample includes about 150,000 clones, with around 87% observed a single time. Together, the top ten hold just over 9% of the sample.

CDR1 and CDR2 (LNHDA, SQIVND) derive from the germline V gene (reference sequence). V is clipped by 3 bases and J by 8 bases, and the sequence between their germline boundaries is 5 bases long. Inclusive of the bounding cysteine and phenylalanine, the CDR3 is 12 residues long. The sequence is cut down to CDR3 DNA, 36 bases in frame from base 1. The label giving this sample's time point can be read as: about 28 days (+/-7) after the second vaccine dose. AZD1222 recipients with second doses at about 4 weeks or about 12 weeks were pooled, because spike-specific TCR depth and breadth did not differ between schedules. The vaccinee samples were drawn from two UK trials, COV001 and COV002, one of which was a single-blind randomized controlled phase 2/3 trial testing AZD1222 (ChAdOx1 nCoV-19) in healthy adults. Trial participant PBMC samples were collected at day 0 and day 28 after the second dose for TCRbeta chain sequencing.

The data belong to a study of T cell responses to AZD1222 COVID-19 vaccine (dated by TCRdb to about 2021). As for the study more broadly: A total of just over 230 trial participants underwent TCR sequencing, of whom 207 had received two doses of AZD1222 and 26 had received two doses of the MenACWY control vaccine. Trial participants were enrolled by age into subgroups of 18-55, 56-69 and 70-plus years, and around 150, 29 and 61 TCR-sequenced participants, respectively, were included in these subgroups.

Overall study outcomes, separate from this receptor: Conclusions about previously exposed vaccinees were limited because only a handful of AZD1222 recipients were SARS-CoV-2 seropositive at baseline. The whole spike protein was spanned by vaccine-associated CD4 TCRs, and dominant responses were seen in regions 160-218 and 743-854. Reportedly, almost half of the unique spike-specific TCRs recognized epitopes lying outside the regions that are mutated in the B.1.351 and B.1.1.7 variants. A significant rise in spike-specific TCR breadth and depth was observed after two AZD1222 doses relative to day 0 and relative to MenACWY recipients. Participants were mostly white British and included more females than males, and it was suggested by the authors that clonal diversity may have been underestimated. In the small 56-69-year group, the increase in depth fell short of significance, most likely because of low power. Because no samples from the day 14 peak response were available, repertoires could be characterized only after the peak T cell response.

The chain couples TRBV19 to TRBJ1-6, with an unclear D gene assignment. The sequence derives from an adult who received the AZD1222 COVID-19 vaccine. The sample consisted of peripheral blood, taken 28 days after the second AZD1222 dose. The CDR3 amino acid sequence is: CASSMGDSPLHF. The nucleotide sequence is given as TGTGCCAGTAGTATGGGAGATTCACCCCTCCACTTT.